These 23 T cell receptor beta chains were all obtained from the same sample, sequenced in a study of T cell changes during pregnancy in multiple sclerosis (dated by TCRdb to about 2019). The library was prepared using the immunoSEQ multiplex PCR assay. TCRdb took this table from immuneACCESS and kept in-frame rearrangements with V and J called. Such tables lack part of the clones; where checked against another copy, unresolved V genes explain under half of the gap, and the rest is unexplained. A total of fewer than 60,000 clones appear in this sample, roughly 94% of them only once. In total, the top ten clones hold around 0.3% of the sample. The sample was CD4+ T cells from peripheral blood mononuclear cells, taken in the third trimester of pregnancy. Receptors were obtained from a female donor with multiple sclerosis, enrolled in a pregnancy study.

V and J are TRBV15 and TRBJ1-6; 10 bases align to TRBD1. The germline CDR1 and CDR2 sequences are LNHNV and YYDKDF (reference sequence). J gave up 8 bases and V 0 bases, and 1 base lay outside the gene matches. The length of the CDR3 is 15 residues. The CDR3 here is CATSRDGQGDSPLHF. The CDR3, as DNA: TGTGCCACCAGCAGAGATGGACAGGGGGATTCACCCCTCCACTTT.

V usage is TRBV5-4 and J usage is TRBJ2-7; 9 bases align to TRBD2. The CDR3 contains 15 residues. Trimming cost V 0 bases and J 4 bases; bases outside gene matches: 5. From germline, CDR1 is SGHNT and CDR2 YYREEE (reference sequence). The DNA of the CDR3 is TGTGCCAGCAGCTTGGATAGCGGGAGCTTATACGAGCAGTACTTC. Protein product: CASSLDSGSLYEQYF.

The J gene is TRBJ2-1, the V gene TRBV19; a weak D match, TRBD1 (6 bases). CDR1 LNHDA and CDR2 SQIVND come from the germline V gene (reference sequence). This CDR3 spans 12 amino acids. V lost 6 bases and J 13 bases, leaving 16 bases between the germline ends. The CDR3 DNA reads as TGTGCCAGTAGCCGGGACACCCTCCCTCAGTTCTTC. Translated, it gives CASSRDTLPQFF.

In this sample, this clone turned up once. The V and J genes are TRBV7-2 and TRBJ2-1; 8 nucleotides agree with TRBD1. V dropped 4 bases and J dropped 6; count of bases not matched to a gene: 5. Germline V gene sequence: CDR1 SGHTA, CDR2 FQGNSA. The CDR3 has 14 amino acids. CDR3 amino acids: CASSSWTGPNEQFF. For the CDR3, the DNA is TGTGCCAGCAGCTCCTGGACAGGGCCCAATGAGCAGTTCTTC.

V gene TRBV19 combines with J gene TRBJ1-2, with 7 bases aligning to TRBD1. The CDR3 spans 17 residues. The V gene's germline CDR1 is LNHDA and CDR2 SQIVND (reference sequence). V lost 6 bases to trimming and J lost 8 bases; unmatched junction nucleotides: 21. The CDR3 nucleotides are TGTGCCAGTAGAAGAGGGACACCGGGACAGCCTGGGGTCGGCTACACCTTC. This codes for CASRRGTPGQPGVGYTF.

The table lists this clone with a count of one. The chain links TRBV9 to TRBJ1-1, with a weak D call TRBD1 (6 bases). Trimming took off 0 bases at V and 10 bases at J, with 16 bases between the two ends. Germline CDR1 reads SGDLS; CDR2 reads YYNGEE. The CDR3 length is 14 residues. The CDR3 nucleotides are TGTGCCAGCAGCGTAGTAGGGGGTCCGGGGAGAGCTTTCTTT. Protein sequence: CASSVVGGPGRAFF.

This clone was detected once. The chain has TRBV7-9 and TRBJ2-7; 8 bases agree with TRBD2. The CDR3 length is 15 residues. V trimming: 5 bases; J trimming: 0 bases; junction bases outside the gene matches: 6. Germline V CDR1 and CDR2: SEHNR, FQNEAQ (reference sequence). CDR3 nucleotide sequence: TGTGCCAGCAGCCCACGGGGGGGGAACTCCTACGAGCAGTACTTC. Amino acids: CASSPRGGNSYEQYF. Combining the CDR3 with reference TRBV7-9 and TRBJ2-7 gives the whole variable domain DTGVSQNPRHKITKRGQNVTFRCDPISEHNRLYWYRQTLGQGPEFLTYFQNEAQLEKSRLLSDRFSAERPKGSFSTLEIQRTEQGDSAMYLCASSPRGGNSYEQYFGPGTRLTVT.

This chain uses TRBV10-3 with TRBJ2-7; a weak D match, TRBD1 (5 bases). The CDR3 loop spans 12 amino acids. Germline CDR1 reads ENHRY; CDR2 reads SYGVKD. Trimming removed 11 bases from V and 2 bases from J, with 13 bases in between. The CDR3 reads CAASGFPYEQYF. The CDR3 coding sequence is TGTGCCGCATCAGGGTTCCCCTACGAGCAGTACTTC.

The rearrangement joins TRBV27 to TRBJ2-5; TRBD1 might be the D (6 bases). Trimming removed 3 bases at V and 5 bases at J, with 19 bases between. The CDR3 consists of 16 residues. Germline lookup yields CDR1 MNHEY and CDR2 SMNVEV (reference sequence). CDR3 DNA sequence: TGTGCCAGCAGTTTGAGGGGGTCTGGGGTGGAGGAGACCCAGTACTTC. Its translation: CASSLRGSGVEETQYF.

The rearrangement joins TRBV7-9 to TRBJ1-2; TRBD1 matches 7 bases. Germline CDR1 SEHNR, CDR2 FQNEAQ (reference sequence). The length of the CDR3 is 17 residues. J gave up 6 bases and V 1 base, and 14 bases lay outside the gene matches. The DNA for the CDR3 is TGTGCCAGCAGCTTAGGAGGTGTACAGGGGCGTGTGGATGGCTACACCTTC. It yields the protein CASSLGGVQGRVDGYTF.

The chain is built from TRBV5-1 and TRBJ1-1, with unresolved D. Germline CDR1 reads SGHRS; CDR2 reads YFSETQ. Trimming took off 4 bases at V and 1 base at J, with 5 bases between the two ends. The CDR3 extends over 12 amino acids. CDR3 in DNA: TGCGCCAGCAGCCCGGGGAACACTGAAGCTTTCTTT. It codes for CASSPGNTEAFF.

This chain uses TRBV7-2 with TRBJ2-7, with D possibly TRBD2 on 6 matching bases. The CDR3 is 15 amino acids. The germline gives CDR1 SGHTA, CDR2 FQGNSA. V was cut by 5 bases and J by 2 bases, with 16 bases left in between. Written as DNA, the CDR3 is TGTGCCAGCAGCGCGGGGTCCGATCCCACCTACGAGCAGTACTTC. This codes for CASSAGSDPTYEQYF. The full variable domain, rest sourced from reference TRBV7-2 and TRBJ2-7, is GAGVSQSPSNKVTEKGKDVELRCDPISGHTALYWYRQSLGQGLEFLIYFQGNSAPDKSGLPSDRFSAERTGGSVSTLTIQRTQQEDSAVYLCASSAGSDPTYEQYFGPGTRLTVT.

The chain combines TRBV7-9 with TRBJ2-2, with 8 bases lining up with TRBD1. The CDR3 runs 14 residues. With 6 bases clipped from V and 2 bases from J, the junction kept 2 bases outside the gene matches. Looked up from germline, CDR1 is SEHNR and CDR2 is FQNEAQ (reference sequence). The chain's CDR3 is CASRPGGNTGELFF. CDR3 nucleotide sequence: TGTGCCAGCAGGCCAGGGGGCAACACCGGGGAGCTGTTTTTT.

The chain couples TRBV7-8 to TRBJ1-2, with 10 bases lining up with TRBD1. The CDR3 length is 17 residues. Germline values: CDR1 SGHVS, CDR2 FQNEAQ. After removal of 0 bases from V and 7 bases from J, the junction contained 11 bases not matched to a gene. In DNA, the CDR3 is TGTGCCAGCAGCTTAGCGCTGGGGACAGGGGTTTCCGCTGGCTACACCTTC. It is translated as CASSLALGTGVSAGYTF.

This chain connects TRBV7-9 to TRBJ1-2; D ambiguous. Germline CDR1 reads SEHNR; CDR2 reads FQNEAQ (reference sequence). This CDR3 spans 13 amino acids. V was cut by 5 bases and J by 3 bases, with 10 bases left in between. The CDR3 bases are TGTGCCAGCAGCAACCAGGTAGACTATGGCTACACCTTC. This gives the protein CASSNQVDYGYTF.

This chain joins TRBV6-1 and TRBJ2-7, with TRBD2 matching 8 bases. This CDR3 contains 15 residues. Germline values: CDR1 MNHNS, CDR2 SASEGT. J was trimmed by 5 bases and V by 9 bases; bases with no gene match: 15. The CDR3 nucleotides read TGTGCCAGTTTAAGTGGGGGTAGCGGGAACGACGAGCAGTACTTC. Its translation is CASLSGGSGNDEQYF.

This clone appeared a single time. V usage is TRBV30 and J usage is TRBJ1-2; 8 bases agree with TRBD1. The CDR3 totals 13 residues. V dropped 1 base and J dropped 8; count of bases not matched to a gene: 6. Looked up from germline, CDR1 is GTSNPN and CDR2 is SVGIG (reference sequence). The CDR3 DNA reads as TGTGCCTGGAGTGCGACAGGGGTCCGAGGCTACACCTTC. It yields the protein CAWSATGVRGYTF.

The chain joins TRBV9 to TRBJ2-1; D perhaps matches TRBD1 (6 bases). The CDR3 covers 14 residues. V was shortened by 2 bases and J by 3 bases, with 9 bases between the two germline ends. Germline V gene data show CDR1 as SGDLS and CDR2 as YYNGEE. The CDR3 region is CASSVGTRYNEQFF. Written as DNA, the CDR3 is TGTGCCAGCAGCGTCGGGACACGCTACAATGAGCAGTTCTTC.

The J gene is TRBJ2-1, the V gene TRBV5-1; D might be TRBD2 (7 bases). Germline V gene lookup returns CDR1 SGHRS and CDR2 YFSETQ. This CDR3 has 15 residues. V lost 4 bases, J lost 6 bases, and 17 bases lay in between. CDR3 protein: CASSQHRGGANEQFF. CDR3 DNA: TGCGCCAGCAGCCAGCATAGGGGGGGGGCCAATGAGCAGTTCTTC. The entire variable domain, with the rest obtained from reference TRBV5-1 and TRBJ2-1, is as follows: KAGVTQTPRYLIKTRGQQVTLSCSPISGHRSVSWYQQTPGQGLQFLFEYFSETQRNKGNFPGRFSGRQFSNSRSEMNVSTLELGDSALYLCASSQHRGGANEQFFGPGTRLTVL.

This sequence joins TRBV4-1 and TRBJ1-1, with D tentatively TRBD1 (6 bases). V was clipped by 4 bases and J by 5 bases, with 14 bases between them. Germline loops: CDR1 MGHRA, CDR2 YSYEKL. This CDR3 is 14 amino acids long. This chain's CDR3 is CASSREQGATEAFF. CDR3 in DNA: TGCGCCAGCAGCCGAGAACAGGGAGCGACTGAAGCTTTCTTT.

The chain uses TRBV6-1 and TRBJ2-1; 10 positions agree with TRBD2. There are 15 residues in the CDR3. Germline CDR1 and CDR2: MNHNS and SASEGT. V was pared by 8 bases and J by 5 bases, with 9 bases of the junction left unmatched. The CDR3 region is CASSRTSGSNNEQFF. CDR3 nucleotides: TGTGCCAGCTCCAGGACTAGCGGATCAAACAATGAGCAGTTCTTC.

This clone was detected once. The chain combines TRBV7-2 with TRBJ2-5; TRBD2 aligns across 13 bases. This CDR3 comprises 16 residues. Losses at the gene ends were 5 bases for V and 2 bases for J; bases not matched to a gene: 5. Germline lookup yields CDR1 SGHTA and CDR2 FQGNSA. The CDR3 is CASSLGTSGAQETQYF. CDR3 bases: TGTGCCAGCAGCCTCGGGACTAGCGGGGCACAAGAGACCCAGTACTTC.

CDR3 loop: CASSGLAGGPLNEQFF. The CDR3 region has the DNA TGTGCCAGCAGTGGACTAGCGGGGGGGCCTTTGAATGAGCAGTTCTTC. J is TRBJ2-1 and V is TRBV6-1, with 14 nucleotides matching TRBD2. This CDR3 contains 16 residues. V gave up 4 bases and J gave up 7 bases; unmatched junction bases: 6. Germline V gene lookup returns CDR1 MNHNS and CDR2 SASEGT.